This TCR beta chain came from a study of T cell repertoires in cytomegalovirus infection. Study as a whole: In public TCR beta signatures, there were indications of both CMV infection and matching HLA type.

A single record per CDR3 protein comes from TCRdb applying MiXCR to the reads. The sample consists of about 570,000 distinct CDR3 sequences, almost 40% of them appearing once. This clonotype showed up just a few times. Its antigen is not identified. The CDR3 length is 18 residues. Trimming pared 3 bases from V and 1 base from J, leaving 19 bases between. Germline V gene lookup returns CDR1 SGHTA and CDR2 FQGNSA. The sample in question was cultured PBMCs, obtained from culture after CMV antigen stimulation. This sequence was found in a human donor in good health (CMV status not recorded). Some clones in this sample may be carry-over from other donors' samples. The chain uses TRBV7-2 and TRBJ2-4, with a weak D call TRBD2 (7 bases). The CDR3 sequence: CASSFGGGLLRAKNIQYF. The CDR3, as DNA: TGTGCCAGCAGCTTCGGCGGGGGCCTTTTACGGGCCAAAAACATTCAGTACTTC.